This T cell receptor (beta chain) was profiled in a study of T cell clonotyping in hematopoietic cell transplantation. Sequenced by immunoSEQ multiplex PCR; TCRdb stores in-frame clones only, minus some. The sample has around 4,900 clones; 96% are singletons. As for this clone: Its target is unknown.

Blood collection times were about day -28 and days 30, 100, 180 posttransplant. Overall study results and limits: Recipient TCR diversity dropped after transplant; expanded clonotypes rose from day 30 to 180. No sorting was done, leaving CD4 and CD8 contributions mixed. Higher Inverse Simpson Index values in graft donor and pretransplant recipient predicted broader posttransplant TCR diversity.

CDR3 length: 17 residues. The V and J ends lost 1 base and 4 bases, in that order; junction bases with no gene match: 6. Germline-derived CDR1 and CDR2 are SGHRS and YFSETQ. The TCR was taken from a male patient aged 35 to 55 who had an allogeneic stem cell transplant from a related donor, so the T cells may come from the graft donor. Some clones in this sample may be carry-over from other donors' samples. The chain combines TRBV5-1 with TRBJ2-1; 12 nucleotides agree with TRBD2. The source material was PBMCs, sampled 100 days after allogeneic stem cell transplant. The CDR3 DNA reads TGCGCCAGCAGCTTGTCCCGGACTAGCGGGATTTACAATGAGCAGTTCTTC. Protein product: CASSLSRTSGIYNEQFF.